The clone carrying this T cell receptor beta chain was seen only once. Germline CDR1 SGHNT, CDR2 YYREEE (reference sequence). Trimming cost V 3 bases and J 8 bases; bases outside gene matches: 15. This CDR3 is 16 amino acids long. This entry belongs to a study of blood T cell repertoires in COVID-19. The wider study: T cells, B-cell-depleted T cells, or PBMCs supplied cDNA or gDNA.

Per the original methods: Using reference gene primer amplification, nucleated cell counts were estimated. Some clones are missing from TCRdb's copy, which holds only in-frame ones; the method was immunoSEQ multiplex PCR. V, J and clone size derive from that table, while D and trimming were established from the DNA sequence. The table records about 270,000 clones, approximately 86% of them present only once. Seattle patients were enrolled while actively infected and followed longitudinally. J is TRBJ1-2 and V is TRBV5-4; 8 nucleotides align to TRBD1. The sequencing input was peripheral blood. This TCR was recovered from a woman between 65 and 79 years old with COVID-19, enrolled during active disease. The CDR3 nucleotides are TGTGCCAGCAGCTGGGGCGAGATTTTGGACAGGGAAGGCTACACCTTC. It is translated as CASSWGEILDREGYTF.